This T cell receptor (beta chain) was sequenced during a study of tumor and adjacent non-tumor tissue in lung cancer. This clonotype came up once. The antigen is not known. This CDR3 is missing its conserved last phenylalanine or tryptophan, likely due to a read error. Findings of the study overall: Top 100 clones took a larger repertoire share in normal lung. Compared with tumor, normal lung showed significantly lower TCR diversity.

This sample's RNA came from whole unsorted tissue. TCRbeta libraries were built with three rounds of nested PCR, modified from ARM-PCR. TCRdb reprocessed the multiplex PCR reads via MiXCR and lists one record per CDR3 protein. The sample includes tens of thousands of distinct CDR3 sequences, 75% to 90% of them seen just once. CDR3 length: 11 amino acids. The receptor was isolated from a woman aged 50 to 60 with non-small cell lung cancer. The gene calls are TRBV12-3 or TRBV12-4 and TRBJ1-1; D is perhaps TRBD1 (6 bases). The specimen was lung tumor tissue. CDR3 bases: TGTGTCAGCGTGAAGGACAGTGAAGCTTTCTCT. It specifies CVSVKDSEAFS.